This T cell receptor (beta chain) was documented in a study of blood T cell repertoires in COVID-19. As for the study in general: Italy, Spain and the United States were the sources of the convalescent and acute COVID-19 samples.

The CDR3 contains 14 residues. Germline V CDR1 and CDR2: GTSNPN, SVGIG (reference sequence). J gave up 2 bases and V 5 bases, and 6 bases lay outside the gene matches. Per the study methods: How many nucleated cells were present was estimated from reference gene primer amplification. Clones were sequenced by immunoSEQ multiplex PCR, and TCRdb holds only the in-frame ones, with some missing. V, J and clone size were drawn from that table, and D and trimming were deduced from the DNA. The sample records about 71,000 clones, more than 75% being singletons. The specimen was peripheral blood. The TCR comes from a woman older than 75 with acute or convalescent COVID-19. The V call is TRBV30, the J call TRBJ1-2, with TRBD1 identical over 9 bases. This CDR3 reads CAWRGQGINYGYTF. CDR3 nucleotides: TGTGCCTGGCGAGGACAGGGGATAAACTATGGCTACACCTTC. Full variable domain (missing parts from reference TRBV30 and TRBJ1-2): SQTIHQWPATLVQPVGSPLSLECTVEGTSNPNLYWYRQAAGRGLQLLFYSVGIGQISSEVPQNLSASRPQDRQFILSSKKLLLSDSGFYLCAWRGQGINYGYTFGSGTRLTVV.